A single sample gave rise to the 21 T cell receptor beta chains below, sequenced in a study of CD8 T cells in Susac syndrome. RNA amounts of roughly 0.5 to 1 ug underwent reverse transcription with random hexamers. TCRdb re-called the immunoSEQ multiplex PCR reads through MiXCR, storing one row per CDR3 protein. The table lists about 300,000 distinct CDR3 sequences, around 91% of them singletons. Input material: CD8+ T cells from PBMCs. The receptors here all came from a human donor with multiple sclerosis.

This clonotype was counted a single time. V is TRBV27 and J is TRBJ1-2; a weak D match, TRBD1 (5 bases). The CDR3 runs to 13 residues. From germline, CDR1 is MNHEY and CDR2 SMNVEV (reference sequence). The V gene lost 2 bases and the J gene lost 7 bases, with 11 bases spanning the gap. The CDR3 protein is CASSLAAGSGYTF. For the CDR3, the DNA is TGTGCCAGCAGTTTAGCGGCAGGGAGTGGCTACACCTTC.

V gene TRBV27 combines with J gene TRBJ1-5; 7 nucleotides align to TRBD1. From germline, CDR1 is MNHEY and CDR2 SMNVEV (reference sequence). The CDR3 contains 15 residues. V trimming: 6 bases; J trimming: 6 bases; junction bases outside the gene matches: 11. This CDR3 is CASSPRDRAVQPQHF. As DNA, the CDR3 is TGTGCCAGCAGCCCTCGGGACAGAGCCGTTCAGCCCCAGCATTTT.

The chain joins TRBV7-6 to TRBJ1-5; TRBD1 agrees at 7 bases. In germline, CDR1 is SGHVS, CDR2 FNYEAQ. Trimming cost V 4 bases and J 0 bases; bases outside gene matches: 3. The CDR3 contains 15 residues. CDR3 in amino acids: CASSSGQYSNQPQHF. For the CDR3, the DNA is TGTGCCAGCAGCTCGGGACAGTATAGCAATCAGCCCCAGCATTTT.

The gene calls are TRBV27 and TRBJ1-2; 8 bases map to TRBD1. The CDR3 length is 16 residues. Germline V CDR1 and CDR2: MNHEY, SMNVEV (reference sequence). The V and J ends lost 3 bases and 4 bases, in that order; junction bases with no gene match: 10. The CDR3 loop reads CASSLYYRGKGYGYTF. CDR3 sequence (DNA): TGTGCCAGCAGTTTGTACTACAGGGGGAAAGGCTATGGCTACACCTTC.

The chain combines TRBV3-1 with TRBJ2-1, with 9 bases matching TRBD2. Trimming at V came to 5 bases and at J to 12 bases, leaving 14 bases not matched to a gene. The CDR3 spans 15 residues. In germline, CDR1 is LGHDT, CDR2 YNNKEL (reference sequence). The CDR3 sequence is CASSWIYASGVVQFF. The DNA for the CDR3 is TGTGCCAGCAGCTGGATATACGCTAGCGGGGTGGTGCAGTTCTTC.

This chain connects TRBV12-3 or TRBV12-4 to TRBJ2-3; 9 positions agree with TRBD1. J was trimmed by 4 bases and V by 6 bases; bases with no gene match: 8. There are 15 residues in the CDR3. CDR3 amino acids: CASSYTGGAADTQYF. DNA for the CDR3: TGTGCCAGCAGCTACACAGGGGGCGCGGCAGATACGCAGTATTTT.

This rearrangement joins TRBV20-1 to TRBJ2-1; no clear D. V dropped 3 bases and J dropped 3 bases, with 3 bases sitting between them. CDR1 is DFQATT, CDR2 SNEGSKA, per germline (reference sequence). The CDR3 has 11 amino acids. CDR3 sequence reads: CSASYYNEQFF. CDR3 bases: TGCAGTGCTAGCTACTACAATGAGCAGTTCTTC.

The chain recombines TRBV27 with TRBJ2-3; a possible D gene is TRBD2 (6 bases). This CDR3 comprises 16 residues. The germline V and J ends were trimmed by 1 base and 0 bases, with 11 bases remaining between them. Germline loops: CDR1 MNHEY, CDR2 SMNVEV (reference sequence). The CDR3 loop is CASSLWAGTSTDTQYF. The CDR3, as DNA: TGTGCCAGCAGTTTATGGGCGGGGACTAGCACAGATACGCAGTATTTT.

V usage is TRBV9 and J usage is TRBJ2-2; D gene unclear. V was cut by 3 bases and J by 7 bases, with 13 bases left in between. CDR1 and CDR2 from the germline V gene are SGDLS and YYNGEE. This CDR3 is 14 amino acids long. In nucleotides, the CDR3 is TGTGCCAGCAGCGACCCGACGTGGGGCGGGGAGCTGTTTTTT. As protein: CASSDPTWGGELFF.

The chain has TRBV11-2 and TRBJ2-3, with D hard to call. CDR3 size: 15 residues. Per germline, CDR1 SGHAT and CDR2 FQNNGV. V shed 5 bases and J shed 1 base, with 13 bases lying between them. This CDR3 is CASSQEFPGTDTQYF. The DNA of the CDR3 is TGTGCCAGCAGCCAAGAATTCCCCGGCACAGATACGCAGTATTTT.

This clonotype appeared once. In DNA, the CDR3 is TGTGCCATCAGTGGCACATTTATCTCTGGGGCCAACGTCCTGACTTTC. Residues: CAISGTFISGANVLTF. This chain joins TRBV10-3 and TRBJ2-6; no definite D call. The CDR3 runs to 16 residues. The germline V gene encodes CDR1 ENHRY and CDR2 SYGVKD. V was shortened by 4 bases and J by 0 bases, with 10 bases between the two germline ends.

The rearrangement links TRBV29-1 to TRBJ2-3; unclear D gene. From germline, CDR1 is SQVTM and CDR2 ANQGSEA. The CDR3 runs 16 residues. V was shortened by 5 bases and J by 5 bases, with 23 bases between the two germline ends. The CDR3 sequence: CSVRLLSRALQDTQYF. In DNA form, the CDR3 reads TGCAGCGTTCGCCTCCTTTCTAGGGCCCTCCAAGATACGCAGTATTTT.

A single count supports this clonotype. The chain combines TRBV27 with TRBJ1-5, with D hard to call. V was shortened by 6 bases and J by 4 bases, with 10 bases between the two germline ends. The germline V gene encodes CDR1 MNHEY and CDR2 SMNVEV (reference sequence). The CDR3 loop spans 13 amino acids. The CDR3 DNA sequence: TGTGCCAGCAGACCAGCCCGAAATCAGCCCCAGCATTTT. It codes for CASRPARNQPQHF.

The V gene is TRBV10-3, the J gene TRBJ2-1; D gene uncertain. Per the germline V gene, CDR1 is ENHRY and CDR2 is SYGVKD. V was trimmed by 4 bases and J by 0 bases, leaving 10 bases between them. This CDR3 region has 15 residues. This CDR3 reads CAISGAKSSYNEQFF. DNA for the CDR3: TGTGCCATCAGTGGAGCGAAGAGCTCCTACAATGAGCAGTTCTTC.

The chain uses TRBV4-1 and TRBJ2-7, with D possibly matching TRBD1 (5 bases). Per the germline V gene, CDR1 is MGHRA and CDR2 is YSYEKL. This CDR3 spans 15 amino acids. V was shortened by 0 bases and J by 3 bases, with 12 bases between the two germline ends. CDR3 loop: CASSQDHLGVYEQYF. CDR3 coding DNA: TGCGCCAGCAGCCAAGATCACCTAGGGGTCTACGAGCAGTACTTC.

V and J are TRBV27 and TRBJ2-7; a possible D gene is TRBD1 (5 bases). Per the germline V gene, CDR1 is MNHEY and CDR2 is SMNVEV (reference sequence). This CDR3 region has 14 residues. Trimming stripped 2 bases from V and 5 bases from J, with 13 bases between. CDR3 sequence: CASSLAGFVHEQYF. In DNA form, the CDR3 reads TGTGCCAGCAGTTTAGCAGGGTTCGTACACGAGCAGTACTTC.

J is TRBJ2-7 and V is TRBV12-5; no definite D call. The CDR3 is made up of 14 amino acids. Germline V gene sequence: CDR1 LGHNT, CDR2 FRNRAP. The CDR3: CAAYSRRFSYEQYF. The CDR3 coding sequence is TGTGCCGCCTATTCTCGACGGTTCTCCTACGAGCAGTACTTC.

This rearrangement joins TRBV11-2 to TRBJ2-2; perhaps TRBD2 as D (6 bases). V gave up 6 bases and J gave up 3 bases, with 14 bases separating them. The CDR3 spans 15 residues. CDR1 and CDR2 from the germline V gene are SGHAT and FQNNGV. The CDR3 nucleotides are TGTGCCAGCAGTTCCGGGACTGGCTACACCGGGGAGCTGTTTTTT. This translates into CASSSGTGYTGELFF.

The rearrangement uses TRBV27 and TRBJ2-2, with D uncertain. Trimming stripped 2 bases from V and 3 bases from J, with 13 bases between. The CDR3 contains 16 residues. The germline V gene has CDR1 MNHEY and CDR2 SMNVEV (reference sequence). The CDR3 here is CASSLLGFADTGELFF. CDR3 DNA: TGTGCCAGCAGTTTACTAGGGTTTGCGGACACCGGGGAGCTGTTTTTT.

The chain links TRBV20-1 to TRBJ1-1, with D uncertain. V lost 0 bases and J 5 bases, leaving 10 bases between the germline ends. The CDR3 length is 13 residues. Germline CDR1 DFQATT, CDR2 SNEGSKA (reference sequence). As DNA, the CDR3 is TGCAGTGCTAGAGATTGGGGATGGACTGAAGCTTTCTTT. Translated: CSARDWGWTEAFF.

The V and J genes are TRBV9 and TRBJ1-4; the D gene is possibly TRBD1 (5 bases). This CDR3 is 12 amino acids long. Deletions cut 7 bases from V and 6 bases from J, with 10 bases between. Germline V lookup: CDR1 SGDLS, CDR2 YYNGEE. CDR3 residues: CASGKGDEKLFF. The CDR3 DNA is TGTGCCAGCGGTAAAGGGGATGAAAAACTGTTTTTT.